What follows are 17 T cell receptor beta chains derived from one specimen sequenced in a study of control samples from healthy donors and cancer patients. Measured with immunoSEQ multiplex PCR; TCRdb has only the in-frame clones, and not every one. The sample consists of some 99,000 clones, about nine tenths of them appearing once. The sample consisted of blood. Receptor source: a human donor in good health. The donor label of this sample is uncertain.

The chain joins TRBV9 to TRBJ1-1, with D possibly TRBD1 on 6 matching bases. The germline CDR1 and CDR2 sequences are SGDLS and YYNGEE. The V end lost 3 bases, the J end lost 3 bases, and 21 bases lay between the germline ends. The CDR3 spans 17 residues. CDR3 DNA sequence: TGTGCCAGCAGCGACCAGTCGACAGGCAGTCTGTACACTGAAGCTTTCTTT. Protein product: CASSDQSTGSLYTEAFF.

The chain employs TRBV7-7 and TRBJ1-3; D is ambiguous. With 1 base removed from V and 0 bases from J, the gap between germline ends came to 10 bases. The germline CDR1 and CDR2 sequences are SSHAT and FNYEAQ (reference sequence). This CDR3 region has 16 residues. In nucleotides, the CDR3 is TGTGCCAGCAGCTTAGTATACCGGGTCTCTGGAAACACCATATATTTT. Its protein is CASSLVYRVSGNTIYF. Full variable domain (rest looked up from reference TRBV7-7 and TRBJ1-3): GAGVSQSPRYKVTKRGQDVTLRCDPISSHATLYWYQQALGQGPEFLTYFNYEAQPDKSGLPSDRFSAERPEGSISTLTIQRTEQRDSAMYRCASSLVYRVSGNTIYFGEGSWLTVV.

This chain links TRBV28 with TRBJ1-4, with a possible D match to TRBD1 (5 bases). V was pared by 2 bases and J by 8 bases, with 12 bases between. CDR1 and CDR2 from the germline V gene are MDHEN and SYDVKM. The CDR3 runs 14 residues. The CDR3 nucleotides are TGTGCCAGCAGTTTAACCAGGGAGCGAGAAAAACTGTTTTTT. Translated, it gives CASSLTREREKLFF.

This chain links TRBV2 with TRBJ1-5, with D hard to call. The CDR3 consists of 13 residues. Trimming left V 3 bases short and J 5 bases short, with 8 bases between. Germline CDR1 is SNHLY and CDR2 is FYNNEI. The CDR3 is CASSDRMDQPQHF. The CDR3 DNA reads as TGTGCCAGCAGTGACAGGATGGATCAGCCCCAGCATTTT.

CDR3 nucleotide sequence: TGCAGCGTGCGGGAGTCAGGGCCCACTGAAGCTTTCTTT. It specifies CSVRESGPTEAFF. The V gene is TRBV29-1, the J gene TRBJ1-1; maybe TRBD1 (5 bases). CDR1 and CDR2 (germline): SQVTM, ANQGSEA. V gave up 6 bases and J gave up 4 bases, with 15 bases separating them. There are 13 residues in the CDR3.

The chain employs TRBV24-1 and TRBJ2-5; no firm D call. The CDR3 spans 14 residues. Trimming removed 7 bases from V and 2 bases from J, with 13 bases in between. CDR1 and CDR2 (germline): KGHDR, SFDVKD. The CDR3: CATRAPAPQETQYF. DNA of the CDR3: TGTGCCACCAGAGCACCGGCCCCACAAGAGACCCAGTACTTC.

The DNA of the CDR3 is TGTGCCAGCAGCTCCGGGACAACCGAGCAGTACTTC. It specifies CASSSGTTEQYF. The rearrangement links TRBV5-4 to TRBJ2-7, with a tentative D call TRBD1 (6 bases). The germline V gene encodes CDR1 SGHNT and CDR2 YYREEE (reference sequence). Trimming stripped 3 bases from V and 6 bases from J, with 10 bases between. The length of the CDR3 is 12 residues.

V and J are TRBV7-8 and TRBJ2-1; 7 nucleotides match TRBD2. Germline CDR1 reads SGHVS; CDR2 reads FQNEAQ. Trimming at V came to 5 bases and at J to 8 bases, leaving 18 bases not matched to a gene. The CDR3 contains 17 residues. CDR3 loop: CASSLKIRDLAGDEQFF. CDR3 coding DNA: TGTGCCAGCAGCCTGAAGATCCGGGACCTTGCGGGGGATGAGCAGTTCTTC.

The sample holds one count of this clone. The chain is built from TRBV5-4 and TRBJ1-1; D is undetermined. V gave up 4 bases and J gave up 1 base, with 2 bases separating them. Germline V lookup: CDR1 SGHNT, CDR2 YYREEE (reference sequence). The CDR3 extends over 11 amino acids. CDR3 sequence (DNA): TGTGCCAGCAGCGAGAACACTGAAGCTTTCTTT. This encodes CASSENTEAFF. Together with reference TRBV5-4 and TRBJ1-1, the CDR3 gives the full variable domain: ETGVTQSPTHLIKTRGQQVTLRCSSQSGHNTVSWYQQALGQGPQFIFQYYREEENGRGNFPPRFSGLQFPNYSSELNVNALELDDSALYLCASSENTEAFFGQGTRLTVV.

This CDR3 is CASSSVTGIETQYF. For the CDR3, the DNA is TGTGCCAGCAGCTCAGTGACAGGGATCGAGACCCAGTACTTC. The chain employs TRBV7-8 and TRBJ2-5; 7 bases are shared with TRBD1. The CDR3 has 14 amino acids. Germline lookup yields CDR1 SGHVS and CDR2 FQNEAQ. Trimming took 4 bases from V and 5 from J; bases not matched to a gene: 7.

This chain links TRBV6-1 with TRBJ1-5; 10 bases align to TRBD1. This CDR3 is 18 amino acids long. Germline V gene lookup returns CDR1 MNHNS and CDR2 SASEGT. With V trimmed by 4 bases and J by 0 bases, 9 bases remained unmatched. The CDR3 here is CASSAGTGASYSNQPQHF. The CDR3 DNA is TGTGCCAGCAGTGCCGGGACAGGGGCCTCCTATAGCAATCAGCCCCAGCATTTT.

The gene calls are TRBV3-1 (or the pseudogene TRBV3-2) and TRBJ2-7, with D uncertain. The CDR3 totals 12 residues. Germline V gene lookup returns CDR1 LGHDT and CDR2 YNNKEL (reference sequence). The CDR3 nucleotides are TGTGCCAGCAGGAGCGAACCGGGTCCCTTGAACGTC. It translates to CASRSEPGPLNV.

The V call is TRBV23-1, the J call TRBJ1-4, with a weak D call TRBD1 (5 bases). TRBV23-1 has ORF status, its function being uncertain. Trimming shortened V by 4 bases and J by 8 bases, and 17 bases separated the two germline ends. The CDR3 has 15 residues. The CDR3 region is CASSLAGGASEKLFF. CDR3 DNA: TGCGCCAGCAGTCTAGCGGGCGGGGCCTCGGAAAAACTGTTTTTT.

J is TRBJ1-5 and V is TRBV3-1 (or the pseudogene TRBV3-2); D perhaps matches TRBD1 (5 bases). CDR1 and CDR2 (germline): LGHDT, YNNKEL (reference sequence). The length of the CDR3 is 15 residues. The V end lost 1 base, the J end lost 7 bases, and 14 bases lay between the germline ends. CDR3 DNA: TGTGCCAGCAGCCAAGGTTTCGGGGGTGGGCAGCCCCAGCATTTT. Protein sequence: CASSQGFGGGQPQHF.

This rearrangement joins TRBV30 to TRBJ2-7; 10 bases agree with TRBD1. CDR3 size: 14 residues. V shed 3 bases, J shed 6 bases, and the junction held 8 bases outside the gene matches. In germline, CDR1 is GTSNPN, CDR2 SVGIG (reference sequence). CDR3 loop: CAWSPGTGVGEQYF. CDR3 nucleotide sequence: TGTGCCTGGAGCCCGGGGACAGGGGTGGGCGAGCAGTACTTC.

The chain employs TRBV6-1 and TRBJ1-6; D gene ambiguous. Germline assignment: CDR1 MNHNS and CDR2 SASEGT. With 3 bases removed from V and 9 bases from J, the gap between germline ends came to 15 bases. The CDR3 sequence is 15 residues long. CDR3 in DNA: TGTGCCAGCAGTGAGTCGGTGGGGAGCGGTTCACCCCTCCACTTT. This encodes CASSESVGSGSPLHF.

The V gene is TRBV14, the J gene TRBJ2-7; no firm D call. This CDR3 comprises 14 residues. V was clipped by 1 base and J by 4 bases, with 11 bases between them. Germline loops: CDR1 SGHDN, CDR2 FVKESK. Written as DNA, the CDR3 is TGTGCCAGCAGCCAAGTAAAACGATCTTACGAGCAGTACTTC. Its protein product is CASSQVKRSYEQYF.